This is a list of T cell receptor beta chains from one sample in a study of vaccination effects on CD4 cells after COVID-19. Their antigens remain unidentified. The method was immunoSEQ multiplex PCR; TCRdb's version includes in-frame clones alone and lacks a portion of them. This table has around 40,000 clones, roughly 70% appearing once. The starting material was CD4+ T cells from PBMCs cultured with a peptide pool, obtained before COVID-19 vaccination. All receptors derive from a human donor who had a prior SARS-CoV-2 infection. The CDR3 runs from the conserved cysteine through the conserved F or W. Fields, in order: J gene, V gene, clone size, D gene, CDR3 protein, CDR3 DNA. D genes are given only for firm matches. Clone size appears in some rows only: once, few, many, or a class for an expanded clone.

TRBJ2-7 TRBV7-6 few TRBD1 CASSRGGTGAYEQYF TGTGCCAGCAGCCGCGGCGGGACAGGGGCCTACGAGCAGTACTTC
TRBJ2-1 TRBV20-1 NA TRBD1 CSASSPRQGGVNEQFF TGCAGTGCTAGTTCTCCCAGACAGGGGGGTGTCAATGAGCAGTTCTTC
TRBJ2-2 TRBV3-1/TRBV3-2 NA TRBD2 CASSQTGLFTGELFF TGTGCCAGCAGCCAAACGGGACTATTCACCGGGGAGCTGTTTTTT
TRBJ1-6 TRBV7-3 NA NA CASSLSWEAPLHF TGTGCCAGCAGCTTAAGCTGGGAAGCACCCCTCCACTTT
TRBJ2-4 TRBV6-2/TRBV6-3 NA NA CASSVERVLAKNIQYF TGTGCCAGCAGCGTTGAGCGGGTACTAGCCAAAAACATTCAGTACTTC
TRBJ2-7 TRBV20-1 NA NA CSASNQYEQYF TGCAGTGCTAGTAACCAGTACGAGCAGTACTTC
TRBJ2-3 TRBV5-1 few NA CASSLGWGGTDTQYF TGCGCCAGCAGCTTGGGATGGGGGGGCACAGATACGCAGTATTTT
TRBJ1-6 TRBV9 NA NA CASSPRRANSPLHF TGTGCCAGCAGTCCCAGGAGGGCCAATTCACCCCTCCACTTT
TRBJ1-3 TRBV19 few NA CASNVGFSGNTIYF TGTGCCAGTAACGTGGGCTTCTCTGGAAACACCATATATTTT
TRBJ2-6 TRBV19 NA NA CASSMPAGANVLTF TGTGCCAGTAGTATGCCGGCTGGGGCCAACGTCCTGACTTTC
TRBJ2-7 TRBV13 NA NA CASSSRTSSHEQYF TGTGCCAGCAGCTCCCGCACATCGTCCCACGAGCAGTACTTC
TRBJ1-5 TRBV7-2 few NA CASSLQGFNQPQHF TGTGCCAGCAGCTTACAAGGATTCAATCAGCCCCAGCATTTT
TRBJ2-6 TRBV11-2 NA NA CASSLLGAGANVLTF TGTGCCAGCAGCTTATTAGGGGCTGGGGCCAACGTCCTGACTTTC
TRBJ1-1 TRBV7-9 NA TRBD1 CASSKSTGENTEAFF TGTGCCAGCAGCAAATCGACAGGGGAAAACACTGAAGCTTTCTTT
TRBJ2-6 TRBV5-8 NA NA CASSFGNAGANVLTF TGTGCCAGCAGCTTCGGCAATGCTGGGGCCAACGTCCTGACTTTC
TRBJ2-5 TRBV4-1 NA TRBD1 CASSQGAQGAFETQYF TGCGCCAGCAGCCAAGGGGCGCAGGGGGCGTTCGAGACCCAGTACTTC
TRBJ1-6 TRBV2 NA TRBD1 CATQGSSYNSPLHF TGTGCCACACAGGGGAGCTCCTATAATTCACCCCTCCACTTT
TRBJ1-1 TRBV21-1 NA NA CASRRKNTEAFF TGTGCCAGCAGACGAAAGAACACTGAAGCTTTCTTT
TRBJ1-2 TRBV30 NA NA CAWSFYPAGGYTF TGTGCCTGGAGTTTCTACCCAGCGGGGGGCTACACCTTC
TRBJ2-7 TRBV5-8 NA NA CASSLYSYEQYF TGTGCCAGCAGCTTGTATTCCTACGAGCAGTACTTC
TRBJ2-7 TRBV7-2 NA NA CASSWIENEQYF TGTGCCAGCAGCTGGATAGAGAACGAGCAGTACTTC
TRBJ2-7 TRBV5-6 NA NA CASSYTDAYEQYF TGTGCCAGCAGCTACACGGACGCCTACGAGCAGTACTTC
TRBJ2-5 TRBV5-1 NA TRBD2 CASSWGLAGQETQYF TGCGCCAGCAGCTGGGGACTAGCGGGGCAAGAGACCCAGTACTTC
TRBJ2-1 TRBV19 NA TRBD2 CASSSISGRGYEQFF TGTGCCAGTAGTAGTATTAGCGGGAGAGGGTATGAGCAGTTCTTC
TRBJ1-1 TRBV6-5 few NA CASSLTGWGNTEAFF TGTGCCAGCAGTTTAACAGGGTGGGGGAACACTGAAGCTTTCTTT